The present T cell receptor beta chain was sequenced within a study of PD-L1 blockade in urothelial cancer. About the study: Blood was tested 3 weeks (second dose) and 6 weeks into treatment. Among blood samples, the median T cell count was approximately 140,000.

Profiling relied on immunoSEQ multiplex PCR, and the TCRdb table lists in-frame clones only, not all of them. The sample consists of just under 45,000 clones, 88% of them appearing once. The CDR3 loop spans 13 amino acids. Germline CDR1 reads MGHDK; CDR2 reads SYGVNS. Trimming removed 5 bases at V and 5 bases at J, with 12 bases between. V gene TRBV25-1 combines with J gene TRBJ1-1; D is unresolved. This specimen was PBMCs, taken around atezolizumab (anti-PD-L1) treatment. The TCR sequence derives from a woman aged 55-69 years with urothelial cancer. This CDR3 reads CASSRELGTEAFF. The CDR3 nucleotides read TGTGCCAGCAGTAGGGAGTTGGGGACTGAAGCTTTCTTT.